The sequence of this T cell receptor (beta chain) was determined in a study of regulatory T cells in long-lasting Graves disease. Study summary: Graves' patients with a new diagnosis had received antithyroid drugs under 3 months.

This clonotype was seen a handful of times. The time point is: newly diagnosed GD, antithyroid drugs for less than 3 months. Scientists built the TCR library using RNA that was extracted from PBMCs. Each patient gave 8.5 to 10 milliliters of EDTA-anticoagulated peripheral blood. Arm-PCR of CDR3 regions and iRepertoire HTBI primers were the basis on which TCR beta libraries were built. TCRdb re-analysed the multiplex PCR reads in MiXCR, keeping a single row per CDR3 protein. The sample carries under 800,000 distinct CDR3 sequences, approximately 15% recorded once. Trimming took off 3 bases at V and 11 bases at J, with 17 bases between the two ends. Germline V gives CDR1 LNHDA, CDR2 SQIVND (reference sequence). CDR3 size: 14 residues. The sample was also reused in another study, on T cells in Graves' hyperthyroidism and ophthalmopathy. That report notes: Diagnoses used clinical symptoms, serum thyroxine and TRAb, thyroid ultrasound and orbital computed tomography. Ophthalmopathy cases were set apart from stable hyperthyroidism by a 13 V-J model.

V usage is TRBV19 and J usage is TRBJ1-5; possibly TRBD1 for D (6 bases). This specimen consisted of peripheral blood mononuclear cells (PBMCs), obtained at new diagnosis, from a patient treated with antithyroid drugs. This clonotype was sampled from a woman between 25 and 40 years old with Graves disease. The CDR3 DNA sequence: TGTGCCAGTAGTATCGACAGGTGGGATCAAGCCCAGCATTTT. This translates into CASSIDRWDQAQHF.